This record looks at one T cell receptor beta chain sequence and its context. Its antigen remains unknown. The data are from a study of T cell responses to AZD1222 COVID-19 vaccine. General study findings and limits: In a largely white British group with more females than males, clonal diversity was possibly underestimated. Following two doses of AZD1222, Spike-specific TCR breadth and depth rose. Reports say nearly half of spike-specific TCRs go after unmutated variant regions.

Here immunoSEQ multiplex PCR was the method, and the copy in TCRdb shows in-frame clones only, minus some. This sample has approximately 110,000 clones, with 75% to 90% found just once. V shed 0 bases and J shed 2 bases, with 11 bases lying between them. Germline V lookup: CDR1 MNHEY, CDR2 SVGEGT. The CDR3 consists of 15 residues. This receptor was identified in an adult who received the AZD1222 COVID-19 vaccine. The chain is built from TRBV6-2 or TRBV6-3 and TRBJ2-7, with a possible D match to TRBD2 (7 bases). The specimen comprised peripheral blood, sampled 28 days after the second AZD1222 dose. CDR3 amino acids: CASSYSIGGPYEQYF. CDR3 bases: TGTGCCAGCAGTTACTCGATCGGGGGGCCCTACGAGCAGTACTTC.